These 26 T cell receptor beta chains originate from one sample sequenced in a study of cytomegalovirus exposure and HLA in healthy donors. Both 60 Vbeta primers and 13 Jbeta primers went into the PCR. Clones were sequenced by immunoSEQ multiplex PCR, and TCRdb holds only the in-frame ones, with some missing. Of about 64,000 clones in the sample, 60% to 80% were seen once. The sample consisted of PBMCs. These receptor sequences come from a male donor in good health and CMV-seropositive.

V gene TRBV5-4 combines with J gene TRBJ1-2; 7 bases map to TRBD1. Looked up from germline, CDR1 is SGHNT and CDR2 is YYREEE (reference sequence). V trimming: 5 bases; J trimming: 2 bases; junction bases outside the gene matches: 9. This CDR3 comprises 15 residues. The CDR3 reads CASRPDRARNYGYTF. The CDR3 nucleotides are TGTGCCAGCAGGCCTGACAGGGCCAGGAACTATGGCTACACCTTC.

The genes are TRBV28 and TRBJ1-1, with TRBD1 matching over 7 bases. The junction had 16 bases not matched to a gene; V was cut back by 1 base and J by 2 bases. Germline V gene lookup returns CDR1 MDHEN and CDR2 SYDVKM. This CDR3 region has 19 residues. CDR3 loop: CASSLSTGVSYYRNTEAFF. Written as DNA, the CDR3 is TGTGCCAGCAGTTTATCAACAGGGGTCAGTTATTATCGTAACACTGAAGCTTTCTTT.

This clone has just a few counts. The chain recombines TRBV11-2 with TRBJ2-1; TRBD2 aligns across 9 bases. The CDR3 covers 15 residues. The germline V gene has CDR1 SGHAT and CDR2 FQNNGV. Germline trimming cut 1 base from V and 7 bases from J; bases unmatched to any gene: 5. For the CDR3, the DNA is TGTGCCAGCAGCTTAGTCCTAGCGGGGAAAAATGAGCAGTTCTTC. Amino acid sequence: CASSLVLAGKNEQFF.

This clone was observed a few times. The chain recombines TRBV7-2 with TRBJ1-2; 7 bases agree with TRBD1. The ends lost 6 bases at V and 0 bases at J; junction bases unmatched: 7. The CDR3 has 15 amino acids. The germline CDR1 and CDR2 sequences are SGHTA and FQGNSA. The CDR3 nucleotides are TGTGCCAGCAGTCACAGACAGGGAGCTAACTATGGCTACACCTTC. As protein: CASSHRQGANYGYTF.

This clone was observed a few times. The chain combines TRBV19 with TRBJ1-2, with D unresolved. This CDR3 contains 15 residues. V lost 7 bases to trimming and J lost 2 bases, with 17 bases between them. Germline CDR1 reads LNHDA; CDR2 reads SQIVND (reference sequence). The CDR3 DNA follows: TGTGCCAGTATCCGAGGAAAGAATATAAACTATGGCTACACCTTC. It is translated as CASIRGKNINYGYTF.

The chain uses TRBV6-5 and TRBJ2-7; 7 bases are shared with TRBD1. The CDR3 has 15 residues. J lost 3 bases, V lost 0 bases, and 5 bases had no gene match. Per germline, CDR1 MNHEY and CDR2 SVGAGI. CDR3 protein: CASSYSPGQIYEQYF. In DNA form, the CDR3 reads TGTGCCAGCAGTTACTCCCCGGGACAGATCTACGAGCAGTACTTC.

This rearrangement joins TRBV29-1 to TRBJ2-5; possible D gene TRBD1, 6 bases. The V gene's germline CDR1 is SQVTM and CDR2 ANQGSEA. The length of the CDR3 is 13 residues. V was cut by 1 base and J by 4 bases, with 10 bases left in between. The CDR3 nucleotides read TGCAGCGTTGAAGGGATCAGGGGAGAGACCCAGTACTTC. This translates into CSVEGIRGETQYF.

This clone showed up just once. The rearrangement joins TRBV6-5 to TRBJ2-1; possible D gene TRBD1, 6 bases. V dropped 6 bases and J dropped 0 bases, with 12 bases sitting between them. The CDR3 runs 15 residues. Germline values: CDR1 MNHEY, CDR2 SVGAGI. In nucleotides, the CDR3 is TGTGCCAGCAGCCGGACAGTCTTCTCCTACAATGAGCAGTTCTTC. Translated: CASSRTVFSYNEQFF.

Only a few counts were recorded for this clone. J is TRBJ2-7 and V is TRBV4-1, with D possibly matching TRBD2 (6 bases). The CDR3 has 16 amino acids. V was shortened by 0 bases and J by 0 bases, with 12 bases between the two germline ends. The V gene's germline CDR1 is MGHRA and CDR2 YSYEKL. The CDR3 loop reads CASSQEGRSSSYEQYF. Here the CDR3 DNA reads TGCGCCAGCAGCCAAGAAGGGAGGTCGAGCTCCTACGAGCAGTACTTC.

V and J are TRBV30 and TRBJ2-3; no firm D call. Germline assignment: CDR1 GTSNPN and CDR2 SVGIG (reference sequence). The CDR3 length is 14 residues. V was shortened by 0 bases and J by 0 bases, with 7 bases between the two germline ends. In DNA form, the CDR3 reads TGTGCCTGGAGTGTACAGCTAAGCACAGATACGCAGTATTTT. It translates to CAWSVQLSTDTQYF.

The rearrangement uses TRBV7-9 and TRBJ2-7, with D perhaps matching TRBD2 (6 bases). The CDR3 is made up of 15 amino acids. The V end was cut by 1 base, the J end by 2 bases, with 12 bases between. CDR1 SEHNR and CDR2 FQNEAQ come from the germline V gene (reference sequence). CDR3 sequence (DNA): TGTGCCAGCAGCTTAGTTTTCGGGGGTACCTACGAGCAGTACTTC. It yields the protein CASSLVFGGTYEQYF.

V and J are TRBV30 and TRBJ1-1, with 9 bases aligning to TRBD1. V was pared by 8 bases and J by 1 base, with 11 bases of the junction left unmatched. The CDR3 runs 15 residues. CDR1 and CDR2 (germline): GTSNPN, SVGIG (reference sequence). This CDR3 reads CAATNRGRENTEAFF. Here the CDR3 DNA reads TGTGCCGCAACTAACAGGGGGCGGGAGAACACTGAAGCTTTCTTT.

As concerns this clone: The junction departs from germline at one end; a sequencing error may be responsible. The chain joins TRBV6-6 to TRBJ2-3, with 9 positions matching TRBD1. Germline V gives CDR1 MNHNY, CDR2 SVGAGI (reference sequence). The CDR3 has 15 amino acids. The CDR3 coding sequence is TGTGCCAGCAGATTGCCCGGGACAGGGTCAGAAACGCAGTATTTT. Protein product: CASRLPGTGSETQYF.

The V and J genes are TRBV14 and TRBJ2-7; no definite D call. The V gene lost 4 bases and the J gene lost 0 bases, with 7 bases spanning the gap. CDR3 length: 13 residues. Looked up from germline, CDR1 is SGHDN and CDR2 is FVKESK. The DNA for the CDR3 is TGTGCCAGCAGCCGTACGAGCTCCTACGAGCAGTACTTC. Translation: CASSRTSSYEQYF.

Turning to this clone: The junction does not match germline at one end; this may be a read error. Other DNA sequences in this sample translate to the same CDR3. This sequence joins TRBV19 and TRBJ1-1; 9 bases fit TRBD1. Germline-derived CDR1 and CDR2 are LNHDA and SQIVND (reference sequence). The CDR3 runs 20 residues. CDR3 residues: CASSTPGTGPSEPSNTEAFF. CDR3 nucleotide sequence: TGTGCTAGTAGTACTCCCGGGACAGGGCCTTCCGAACCCTCGAACACTGAAGCTTTCTTT.

The genes are TRBV10-3 and TRBJ1-1; TRBD1 might be the D (6 bases). The germline V gene has CDR1 ENHRY and CDR2 SYGVKD. Trimming pared 6 bases from V and 8 bases from J, leaving 10 bases between. The CDR3 consists of 11 residues. The CDR3 DNA is TGTGCCATCAGACAGGGTCCCGAAGCTTTCTTT. This codes for CAIRQGPEAFF.

The V gene is TRBV5-5, the J gene TRBJ1-2; perhaps TRBD1 as D (6 bases). Germline values: CDR1 SGHKS, CDR2 YYEKEE (reference sequence). This CDR3 region has 16 residues. V lost 4 bases, J lost 0 bases, and 16 bases lay in between. The CDR3 DNA reads TGTGCCAGCAGCCAAATGGCAGGGGAAGCTAACTATGGCTACACCTTC. It is translated as CASSQMAGEANYGYTF.

This clone came up once. V and J are TRBV27 and TRBJ2-1, with 8 bases that match TRBD1. The CDR3 has 17 residues. V shed 5 bases, J shed 1 base, and the junction held 10 bases outside the gene matches. From germline, CDR1 is MNHEY and CDR2 SMNVEV (reference sequence). The CDR3 loop reads CASSDIDRGNSYNEQFF. CDR3 DNA: TGTGCCAGCAGTGATATCGACAGGGGTAATTCCTACAATGAGCAGTTCTTC.

The rearrangement links TRBV28 to TRBJ2-1; 9 bases agree with TRBD1. The CDR3 loop spans 17 amino acids. Germline V gene sequence: CDR1 MDHEN, CDR2 SYDVKM. J was trimmed by 7 bases and V by 3 bases; bases with no gene match: 13. This chain's CDR3 is CASSFLRHTDRGNEQFF. The DNA for the CDR3 is TGTGCCAGCAGTTTCTTGCGTCACACTGACAGGGGGAATGAGCAGTTCTTC.

This clone was observed once. This sequence joins TRBV7-6 and TRBJ1-2; the D gene is possibly TRBD1 (5 bases). The germline V and J ends were trimmed by 1 base and 0 bases, with 9 bases remaining between them. Germline V gene lookup returns CDR1 SGHVS and CDR2 FNYEAQ. The CDR3 is made up of 15 amino acids. CDR3 bases: TGTGCCAGCAGCTTAGAAAGGGACTCTAACTATGGCTACACCTTC. It codes for CASSLERDSNYGYTF.

In the case of this clone: One junction end does not reproduce the germline sequence, and a read error may be involved. The chain recombines TRBV2 with TRBJ2-1; 14 bases are a match to TRBD2. The CDR3 sequence is 13 residues long. Germline V gene sequence: CDR1 SNHLY, CDR2 FYNNEI. CDR3 nucleotides: TGTGCCAGCAGTCTCGGACTAGCGGGGGGCCTTCTCTTC. Amino acid sequence: CASSLGLAGGLLF.

A note on this clone: An end of the junction differs from the germline gene, which may be a read error. This chain joins TRBV9 and TRBJ2-3, with 7 bases lining up with TRBD1. The CDR3 has 16 amino acids. CDR1 and CDR2 (germline): SGDLS, YYNGEE. CDR3 in DNA: TGTGCCAGCAGCGTGGGTAGGGGGCCGCTGGGGAACCTCATGGATTTT. Translation: CASSVGRGPLGNLMDF.

The J gene is TRBJ1-4, the V gene TRBV15; perhaps TRBD1 as D (5 bases). Looked up from germline, CDR1 is LNHNV and CDR2 is YYDKDF (reference sequence). V dropped 5 bases and J dropped 8 bases, with 18 bases sitting between them. CDR3 length equals 15 residues. In DNA, the CDR3 is TGTGCCACCAGCCCCTTGGCGGGGGGGAGGGAAAAACTGTTTTTT. Translation gives CATSPLAGGREKLFF.

This clone was observed a few times. The chain links TRBV2 to TRBJ2-7, with 7 positions matching TRBD2. Unmatched junction bases numbered 6, after V lost 6 bases and J lost 7 bases. Germline assignment: CDR1 SNHLY and CDR2 FYNNEI. The CDR3 has 12 residues. CDR3: CASSMGRGEQYF. As DNA, the CDR3 is TGTGCCAGCAGCATGGGGCGGGGGGAGCAGTACTTC.

V is TRBV11-3 and J is TRBJ2-1; 11 bases are a match to TRBD2. The junction had 0 bases not matched to a gene; V was cut back by 3 bases and J by 5 bases. Germline V gene lookup returns CDR1 SGHNT and CDR2 YENEEA. The CDR3 has 14 amino acids. The CDR3 DNA reads as TGTGCCAGCAGCTTTAGCGGGGGGGACAATGAGCAGTTCTTC. The encoded protein is CASSFSGGDNEQFF.

V usage is TRBV6-6 and J usage is TRBJ1-2, with D maybe TRBD1 (5 bases). V dropped 4 bases and J dropped 5 bases, with 8 bases sitting between them. Germline V CDR1 and CDR2: MNHNY, SVGAGI (reference sequence). The CDR3 totals 12 residues. The CDR3 DNA is TGTGCCAGCAGTTCCGACAGTTATGGCTACACCTTC. Translation gives CASSSDSYGYTF.